These T cell receptor beta chains were read from a single sample in a study of lymphopenia after photon versus proton radiotherapy. TCRdb's table, derived via immunoSEQ multiplex PCR, lists solely in-frame clones and lacks some. The table shows about 26,000 clones, with roughly four fifths occurring only once. Sequenced here: peripheral blood, sampled from a patient treated with photon-based radiotherapy. These receptors came from a woman aged 45-59 years with pancreatic cancer. Both conserved end residues are part of each CDR3. Each record gives: J gene, V gene, clone size, D gene, CDR3 protein, CDR3 DNA. The D gene is left open where the match is weak. Size is stated for part of the rows, as once, few or many counts, or as a class when the clone is expanded.

TRBJ2-5,TRBV10-2,once,-,CASRPGHQETQYF,TGCGCCAGCAGACCGGGACACCAAGAGACCCAGTACTTC
TRBJ2-6,TRBV27,-,-,CASSLLRVEGSGANVLTF,TGTGCCAGCAGTTTATTGCGGGTGGAGGGCTCTGGGGCCAACGTCCTGACTTTC
TRBJ1-2,TRBV2,medium-sized,-,CASTPHVNYGYTF,TGTGCCAGCACCCCCCACGTTAACTATGGCTACACCTTC
TRBJ2-7,TRBV4-3,-,TRBD2,CASSQGLAVHYEQYF,TGCGCCAGCAGCCAAGGACTAGCGGTTCACTACGAGCAGTACTTC
TRBJ2-2,TRBV13,-,-,CASSPSPGTGELFF,TGTGCCAGCAGCCCGAGCCCAGGGACCGGGGAGCTGTTTTTT
TRBJ2-5,TRBV27,-,-,CASSSSWAPETQYF,TGTGCCAGCAGCTCGTCGTGGGCGCCGGAGACCCAGTACTTC
TRBJ2-3,TRBV19,few,-,CASSTPGHLTDTQYF,TGTGCCAGTAGTACTCCGGGACACCTAACAGATACGCAGTATTTT
TRBJ2-2,TRBV5-8,-,TRBD2,CASSLGLAATGELFF,TGTGCCAGCAGCTTGGGACTAGCGGCTACCGGGGAGCTGTTTTTT
TRBJ1-1,TRBV4-1,-,TRBD1,CASSPPDRDEAFF,TGCGCCAGCAGCCCCCCCGACAGGGATGAAGCTTTCTTT
TRBJ1-3,TRBV9,few,-,CASSAASGSGNTIYF,TGTGCCAGCAGCGCCGCTTCAGGGTCTGGAAACACCATATATTTT
TRBJ2-1,TRBV7-3,-,-,CASSPNPGSRYNEQFF,TGTGCCAGCAGCCCCAACCCAGGGTCTCGGTACAATGAGCAGTTCTTC
TRBJ1-4,TRBV29-1,once,TRBD1,CSVATGVATNEKLFF,TGCAGCGTTGCGACAGGGGTTGCAACTAATGAAAAACTGTTTTTT
TRBJ2-2,TRBV28,-,-,CASSLGSLGELFF,TGTGCCAGCAGTTTGGGCAGCCTCGGGGAGCTGTTTTTT
TRBJ2-3,TRBV7-2,-,-,CASAKLDTQYF,TGTGCCAGCGCGAAGTTAGATACGCAGTATTTT
TRBJ2-1,TRBV19,-,TRBD1,CASSIRDRDGIEQFF,TGTGCCAGTAGTATCCGGGACAGGGACGGTATTGAGCAGTTCTTC
TRBJ2-3,TRBV7-9,-,-,CASSPPGGGWTDTQYF,TGTGCCAGCAGCCCCCCCGGGGGAGGTTGGACAGATACGCAGTATTTT
TRBJ2-5,TRBV14,-,-,CASSQSQGGKTQYF,TGTGCCAGCAGCCAATCCCAGGGGGGGAAGACCCAGTACTTC
TRBJ1-1,TRBV7-9,-,-,CASSIQGLAEAFF,TGTGCCAGCAGCATACAGGGCTTGGCTGAAGCTTTCTTT
TRBJ1-4,TRBV30,-,-,CAAQGATNEKLFF,TGTGCCGCACAGGGCGCAACTAATGAAAAACTGTTTTTT
TRBJ2-7,TRBV5-1,-,TRBD2,CASSAAVAGVSYEQYF,TGCGCCAGCAGCGCGGCTGTAGCGGGCGTTTCCTACGAGCAGTACTTC
TRBJ2-2,TRBV5-1,-,-,CASSLIPGTGELFF,TGCGCCAGCAGCTTGATACCCGGGACCGGGGAGCTGTTTTTT
TRBJ2-2,TRBV7-9,-,TRBD2,CASSSPAAGERTGELFF,TGTGCCAGCAGCTCACCAGCAGCGGGAGAACGAACCGGGGAGCTGTTTTTT
TRBJ2-3,TRBV7-9,-,-,CASSLYSARTDTQYF,TGTGCCAGCAGCTTATACAGCGCGCGCACAGATACGCAGTATTTT
TRBJ2-1,TRBV7-2,once,-,CASSLLGGGGLNEQFF,TGTGCCAGCAGCTTACTTGGGGGTGGCGGACTCAATGAGCAGTTCTTC
TRBJ2-3,TRBV29-1,-,TRBD2,CSVEHGGLAGPTDTQYF,TGCAGCGTTGAACACGGAGGGCTAGCGGGGCCCACAGATACGCAGTATTTT
TRBJ1-1,TRBV27,-,-,CASSFSGMNTEAFF,TGTGCCAGCAGTTTTAGTGGCATGAACACTGAAGCTTTCTTT
TRBJ2-5,TRBV9,few,-,CASNRGRAGETQYF,TGTGCCAGCAACCGGGGACGAGCAGGAGAGACCCAGTACTTC
TRBJ2-2,TRBV5-1,-,-,CASSETGTNTGELFF,TGCGCCAGCAGCGAAACAGGGACAAACACCGGGGAGCTGTTTTTT
TRBJ1-4,TRBV7-2,-,-,CASSLKGEKLFF,TGTGCCAGCAGCTTAAAGGGGGAAAAACTGTTTTTT
TRBJ1-3,TRBV4-3,-,-,CASSQGVGSTRGNTIYF,TGCGCCAGCAGCCAAGGAGTCGGAAGTACAAGAGGAAACACCATATATTTT
TRBJ2-1,TRBV19,-,-,CASSIPWAYSNEQFF,TGTGCCAGTAGTATCCCCTGGGCATATTCCAATGAGCAGTTCTTC
TRBJ2-4,TRBV21-1,-,-,CASSTTTLWTGGMKQYF,TGTGCCAGCAGCACCACCACACTCTGGACAGGGGGCATGAAGCAGTACTTC
TRBJ2-7,TRBV6-5,few,-,CASSYSRVTSYEQYF,TGTGCCAGCAGTTACTCTCGGGTCACTAGCTACGAGCAGTACTTC
TRBJ2-2,TRBV5-1,-,-,CASSPRSRGDTGELFF,TGCGCCAGCAGCCCAAGGTCCAGGGGCGACACCGGGGAGCTGTTTTTT
TRBJ2-1,TRBV6-5,-,-,CASRRTSSYNEQFF,TGTGCCAGCAGGAGGACCAGCTCCTACAATGAGCAGTTCTTC
TRBJ2-7,TRBV29-1,-,TRBD2,CSGTSETYEQYF,TGCAGTGGGACTAGCGAAACCTACGAGCAGTACTTC
TRBJ2-1,TRBV29-1,-,TRBD1,CSARDRGHGEQFF,TGCAGCGCCCGGGACAGGGGGCACGGTGAGCAGTTCTTC
TRBJ2-5,TRBV15,-,-,CATSRVAQETQYF,TGTGCCACCAGCAGAGTGGCACAAGAGACCCAGTACTTC
TRBJ1-3,TRBV7-8,-,-,CASSLDADRGNTIYF,TGTGCCAGCAGCTTAGACGCGGACAGAGGAAACACCATATATTTT
TRBJ2-3,TRBV29-1,-,-,CSVRRGADTQYF,TGCAGCGTTAGGAGAGGGGCAGATACGCAGTATTTT
TRBJ2-5,TRBV28,-,-,CASSERKETQYF,TGTGCCAGCAGTGAACGGAAAGAGACCCAGTACTTC
TRBJ2-7,TRBV19,-,-,CASSIAPARSYEQYF,TGTGCCAGTAGTATTGCTCCGGCTAGGTCCTACGAGCAGTACTTC
TRBJ2-3,TRBV7-2,-,-,CASSPKWYSTDTQYF,TGTGCCAGCAGCCCCAAGTGGTATAGCACAGATACGCAGTATTTT
TRBJ2-7,TRBV11-2,few,-,CASSLGLGAAYEQYF,TGTGCCAGCAGCCTCGGTTTAGGGGCGGCCTACGAGCAGTACTTC
TRBJ1-2,TRBV5-6,-,-,CASSPGYGYGYTF,TGTGCCAGCAGCCCCGGTTACGGGTATGGCTACACCTTC
TRBJ1-2,TRBV14,-,-,CASSQGAATGFYGYTF,TGTGCCAGCAGCCAAGGTGCCGCGACAGGCTTCTATGGCTACACCTTC
TRBJ1-5,TRBV19,-,-,CASSDYNQPQHF,TGTGCCAGTAGTGATTACAATCAGCCCCAGCATTTT
TRBJ1-1,TRBV6-5,-,-,CASSPPGEEAFF,TGTGCCAGCAGCCCCCCGGGCGAAGAAGCTTTCTTT
TRBJ1-1,TRBV14,once,TRBD1,CASSQVFVQGAPPGNTEAFF,TGTGCCAGCAGCCAAGTATTCGTACAGGGGGCTCCCCCGGGTAACACTGAAGCTTTCTTT
TRBJ2-3,TRBV5-6,few,TRBD2,CASSNWGLAALDTQYF,TGTGCCAGCAGCAACTGGGGACTAGCGGCCCTAGATACGCAGTATTTT
TRBJ1-2,TRBV6-7,-,-,CASTDLAVHPYGYTF,TGTGCCAGCACCGACCTAGCGGTTCACCCGTATGGCTACACCTTC
TRBJ2-2,TRBV6-4,-,TRBD2,CASSPSSGATGELFF,TGTGCCAGCAGTCCCTCTAGCGGGGCGACCGGGGAGCTGTTTTTT
TRBJ2-5,TRBV19,-,TRBD1,CASTRTGLGETQYF,TGTGCCAGTACCCGGACAGGGCTGGGGGAGACCCAGTACTTC
TRBJ2-4,TRBV6-1,-,-,CASSTTSIAKNIQYF,TGTGCCAGCAGCACGACTAGTATAGCCAAAAACATTCAGTACTTC
TRBJ2-7,TRBV6-5,-,-,CASRSYSYEQYF,TGTGCCAGCAGAAGCTACTCCTACGAGCAGTACTTC
TRBJ2-7,TRBV15,-,TRBD1,CATSRTGTGNYEQYF,TGTGCCACCAGCAGAACTGGGACAGGGAACTACGAGCAGTACTTC
TRBJ2-7,TRBV27,-,-,CASSSPPRYEQYF,TGTGCCAGCAGTTCTCCCCCCCGGTACGAGCAGTACTTC